The clone carrying this TCR beta chain was detected ten times or more. The sample comes from a study of T cells after yellow fever vaccination. TCRdb analysed the 5' RACE reads with MiXCR anew, one entry per CDR3 protein. The sample shows fewer than 20,000 distinct CDR3 sequences, just over 4% of them seen only once. This CDR3 has 11 residues. V dropped 1 base and J dropped 2 bases, with 0 bases sitting between them. From germline, CDR1 is GTSNPN and CDR2 SVGIG (reference sequence). The chain links TRBV30 to TRBJ2-1, with D uncertain. The sequence was obtained from a man aged 25 to 40 who received the YFV17D yellow fever vaccine. The specimen comprised PBMCs, either bulk or a sorted T-cell subset (CD4+, CD8+, memory, or dextramer-sorted; not recorded which), sampled 15 days after the yellow fever booster vaccination. This chain's CDR3 is CAWSAYNEQFF. For the CDR3, the DNA is TGTGCCTGGAGTGCCTACAATGAGCAGTTCTTC.